This T cell receptor beta chain was recovered during a study of T cells after yellow fever vaccination. Study results and limitations: Re-detected after boosting: most primary clones, 96% of CD4 and under 90% of CD8. Among all clonotypes, a small share was observed in both CD4 and CD8 compartments.

A note on this clonotype: Its specificity is not known.

The germline gives CDR1 SGHNT, CDR2 YYREEE (reference sequence). The CDR3 length is 14 residues. V gave up 4 bases and J gave up 7 bases; unmatched junction bases: 4. UMIs and a universal primer site were added when TCR cDNA was made by 5'RACE template switching. One entry per CDR3 protein results from TCRdb running MiXCR on the 5' RACE reads. This sample has 60,000 to 85,000 distinct CDR3 sequences; approximately 7% occur once, and the top ten carry 37%. This chain joins TRBV5-4 and TRBJ1-6, with 8 bases lining up with TRBD1. This material consisted of CD8+ T cells sorted from PBMCs, taken around 45 days after the first yellow fever vaccination. This TCR was sampled from a man aged 18 to 30 who received the YFV17D yellow fever vaccine. The CDR3 region has the DNA TGTGCCAGCAGCCTGACAGGGGTCAATTCACCCCTCCACTTT. This encodes CASSLTGVNSPLHF.